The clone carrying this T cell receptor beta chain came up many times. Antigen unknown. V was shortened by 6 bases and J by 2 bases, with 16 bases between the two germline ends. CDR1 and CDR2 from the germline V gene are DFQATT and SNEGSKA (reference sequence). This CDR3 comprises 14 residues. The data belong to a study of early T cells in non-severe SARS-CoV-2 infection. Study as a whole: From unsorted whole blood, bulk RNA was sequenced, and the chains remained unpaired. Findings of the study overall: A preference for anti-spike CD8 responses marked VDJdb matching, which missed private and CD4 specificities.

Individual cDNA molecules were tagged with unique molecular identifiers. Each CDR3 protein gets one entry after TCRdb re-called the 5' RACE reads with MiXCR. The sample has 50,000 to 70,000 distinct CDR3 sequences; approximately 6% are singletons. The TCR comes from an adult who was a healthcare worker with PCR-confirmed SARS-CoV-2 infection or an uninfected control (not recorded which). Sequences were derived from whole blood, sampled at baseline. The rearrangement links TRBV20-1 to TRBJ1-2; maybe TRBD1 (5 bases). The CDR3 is CSALPRGMNYGYTF. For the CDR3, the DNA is TGCAGTGCCCTCCCCCGGGGGATGAACTATGGCTACACCTTC.